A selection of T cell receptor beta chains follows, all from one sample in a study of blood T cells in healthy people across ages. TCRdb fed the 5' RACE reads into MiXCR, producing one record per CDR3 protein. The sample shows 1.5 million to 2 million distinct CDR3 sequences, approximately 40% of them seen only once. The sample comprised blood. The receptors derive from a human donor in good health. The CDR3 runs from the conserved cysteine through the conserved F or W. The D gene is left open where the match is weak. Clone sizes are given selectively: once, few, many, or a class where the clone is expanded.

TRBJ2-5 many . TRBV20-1 TGCAGTGCGGACACACATCAAGAGACCCAGTACTTC CSADTHQETQYF
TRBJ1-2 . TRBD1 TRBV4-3 TGCGCCAGCAGTCAACCGGGACAGGATCACTATGGCTACACCTTC CASSQPGQDHYGYTF
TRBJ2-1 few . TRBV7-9 TGTGCCAGCAGCTTAGCGCTTCTCGGGACGGCTGAGCAGTTCTTC CASSLALLGTAEQFF
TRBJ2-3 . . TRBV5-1 TGCGCCGGCAGCTGGGGGGGGCGAACAGATACGCAGTATTTT CAGSWGGRTDTQYF
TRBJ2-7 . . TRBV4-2 TGTGCCAGCAGCCAAGAATCCAGAAGATCATACGAGCAGTACTTC CASSQESRRSYEQYF
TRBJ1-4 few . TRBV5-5 TGTGCCAGCAGCCGAGTGTGGGTGGCTTATGCAACTAATGAAAAACTGTTTTTT CASSRVWVAYATNEKLFF
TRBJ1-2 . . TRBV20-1 TGCAGTGCTAGAGATCGTGGGCAAATAAGCGGCTACACCTTC CSARDRGQISGYTF
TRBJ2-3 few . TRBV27 TGTGCCAGCAGTTTGACAGGTGGGGTCGGCACAGATACGCAGTATTTT CASSLTGGVGTDTQYF
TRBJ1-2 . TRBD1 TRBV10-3 TGTGTCATCAGTGGGTTACAGGGGTTCTCGGGGAATGGCTACACCTTC CVISGLQGFSGNGYTF
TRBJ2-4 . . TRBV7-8 TGTGCCAGCAGCGAAAGAGGGATCCGAGCCAAAAACATTCAGTACTTC CASSERGIRAKNIQYF
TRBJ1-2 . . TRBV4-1 TGCGCCAGCAGCCAAGAACAGGCCGCCTATGGCTACACCTTC CASSQEQAAYGYTF
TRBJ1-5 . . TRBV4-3 TGCGCCAGCAGCCAAGGTCTTAAGGGGTTGACCACTCAAGCTAGCAATCAGCCCCAGCATTTT CASSQGLKGLTTQASNQPQHF
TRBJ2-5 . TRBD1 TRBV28 TGTGCCAGCAGTGGTACAGGGGACCAAGAGACCCAGTACTTC CASSGTGDQETQYF
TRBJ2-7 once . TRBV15 TGTGCCACCAGCAGAGAAAGACAGGCGGGCGAGCAGTACTTC CATSRERQAGEQYF
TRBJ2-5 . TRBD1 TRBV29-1 TGCAGCGTCGATTCAATCCGGGACAGGGGCGGAGAGACCCAGTACTTC CSVDSIRDRGGETQYF
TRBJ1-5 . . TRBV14 TGTGCCAGCAGCCACTCACGGGATCAGCCCCAGCATTTT CASSHSRDQPQHF